This T cell receptor beta chain comes out of a study of cytomegalovirus exposure and HLA in healthy donors. Overall study results and limits: TRBV6-2, TRBV6-3 and some other V segments were excluded as indistinguishable.

The CDR3 length is 20 residues. V shed 3 bases and J 1 base; nucleotides not matched to a gene: 19. Germline lookup yields CDR1 SGHNT and CDR2 YYREEE (reference sequence). The PCR ran on 60 Vbeta and 13 Jbeta primers. Produced via immunoSEQ multiplex PCR; TCRdb's table is partial and in-frame only. The sample consists of under 150,000 clones, 75% to 85% of them appearing once. Comment on this clone: Its antigen is undetermined.

This sequence was found in a female donor in good health and CMV-seropositive. The sequencing input was PBMCs. The rearrangement joins TRBV5-4 to TRBJ2-5; the match to TRBD1 covers 9 bases. The CDR3 nucleotides read TGTGCCAGCAGCTCCTTCGACCGGGACAGGGTCCCAGGGTTCCAAGAGACCCAGTACTTC. Translation: CASSSFDRDRVPGFQETQYF.